Listed here are 3 T cell receptor beta chains from one sample, sequenced in a study of identifying expanded T cells in peripheral blood. Here immunoSEQ multiplex PCR was the method, and the copy in TCRdb shows in-frame clones only, minus some. The table has more than 70,000 clones, approximately 86% seen once; the top ten hold roughly 5.5%. The material sequenced was blood. Every receptor here comes from a person aged 18 to 69 in good health.

The chain couples TRBV27 to TRBJ2-5, with TRBD2 matching over 8 bases. V was clipped by 3 bases and J by 6 bases; unmatched bases: 6. The germline V gene encodes CDR1 MNHEY and CDR2 SMNVEV (reference sequence). CDR3 length: 14 amino acids. CDR3 protein: CASSLRVAGQTQYF. The CDR3 nucleotides are TGTGCCAGCAGTTTGCGAGTAGCGGGGCAGACCCAGTACTTC.

A few counts support this clone. The chain is built from TRBV11-1 and TRBJ2-1, with unresolved D. The CDR3 totals 15 residues. Germline V lookup: CDR1 SGHAT, CDR2 FQDESV (reference sequence). V was trimmed by 1 base and J by 0 bases, leaving 7 bases between them. The CDR3 spells CASSLGQSSYNEQFF. CDR3 DNA: TGTGCCAGCAGCTTAGGGCAGAGCTCCTACAATGAGCAGTTCTTC. The full variable domain, with the rest looked up from reference TRBV11-1 and TRBJ2-1, is EAEVAQSPRYKITEKSQAVAFWCDPISGHATLYWYRQILGQGPELLVQFQDESVVDDSQLPKDRFSAERLKGVDSTLKIQPAELGDSAMYLCASSLGQSSYNEQFFGPGTRLTVL.

The rearrangement links TRBV5-5 to TRBJ1-4, with D possibly matching TRBD1 (6 bases). The V gene lost 3 bases and the J gene lost 8 bases, with 14 bases spanning the gap. This CDR3 has 14 residues. Germline V gene lookup returns CDR1 SGHKS and CDR2 YYEKEE (reference sequence). Written as DNA, the CDR3 is TGTGCCAGCAGCTCTACAGGGTCCGGCGAAAAACTGTTTTTT. Translation: CASSSTGSGEKLFF.